Below, 22 T cell receptor beta chains from the same sample are listed, as sequenced in a study of post-analysis software for immune sequencing data. Study findings and constraints: There were a few TRBV segments more frequent in patients than controls, and TRBV5-6, TRBV5-1 and TRBV20-1 were among them.

These receptors have no identified antigens. TCR beta cDNA libraries had unique molecular identifiers. One entry per CDR3 protein, called by TCRdb with MiXCR from the PCR reads. There are about 400,000 distinct CDR3 sequences in the sample; approximately 38% occur only once, and roughly 12% lies in the top ten. The sample taken for sequencing was blood. Receptors were obtained from a girl aged 5-17 years with multiple sclerosis.

V and J are TRBV4-1 and TRBJ2-1; TRBD2 aligns across 14 bases. In germline, CDR1 is MGHRA, CDR2 YSYEKL. The CDR3 extends over 14 amino acids. With 3 bases clipped from V and 10 bases from J, the junction kept 2 bases outside the gene matches. CDR3 sequence reads: CASSQWTSGGEQFF. CDR3 DNA sequence: TGCGCCAGCAGCCAGTGGACTAGCGGGGGGGAGCAGTTCTTC.

A few counts support this clonotype. The chain combines TRBV12-3 or TRBV12-4 with TRBJ2-4; D might be TRBD1 (6 bases). Between the trimmed V and J ends, which lost 5 bases and 9 bases, there was a span of 17 bases. This CDR3 spans 14 amino acids. Here the CDR3 reads CASSPHAGVAIQYF. CDR3 coding DNA: TGTGCCAGCAGTCCCCATGCAGGGGTGGCCATTCAGTACTTC.

The rearrangement joins TRBV28 to TRBJ2-5, with 12 bases identical to TRBD1. The assigned J gene may be wrong: the sequence end matches TRBJ2-7 better. CDR1 and CDR2 (germline): MDHEN, SYDVKM. The CDR3 loop spans 12 amino acids. CDR3 in amino acids: CASRDRGREQYF. The CDR3 nucleotides are TGTGCCAGTCGGGACAGGGGGCGCGAGCAGTACTTC.

This chain uses TRBV12-3 or TRBV12-4 with TRBJ1-6; D unclear. Between the trimmed V and J ends, which lost 6 bases and 5 bases, there was a span of 11 bases. The CDR3 contains 14 residues. The DNA for the CDR3 is TGTGCCAGCAGCCGGATGAGGAATAATTCACCCCTCCACTTT. Amino acids: CASSRMRNNSPLHF.

At least ten counts were recorded for this clonotype. The junction departs from the called germline gene at one end, perhaps through a read error. The rearrangement joins TRBV5-1 to TRBJ2-3; D possibly matches TRBD1 or TRBD2 (5 bases each). Germline-derived CDR1 and CDR2 are SGHRS and YFSETQ. The CDR3 has 15 residues. CDR3 region: CASSPGTASTDTQYF. CDR3 bases: TGTGCCAGCAGCCCAGGGACGGCGAGCACAGATACGCAGTATTTT.

V and J are TRBV7-2 and TRBJ2-3; 15 bases line up with TRBD2. Germline lookup yields CDR1 SGHTA and CDR2 FQGNSA. The CDR3 length is 18 residues. With 5 bases clipped from V and 4 bases from J, the junction kept 10 bases outside the gene matches. Here the CDR3 DNA reads TGTGCCAGCAGCCCTACATGGACTAGCGGGGGGGAGCCAGATACGCAGTATTTT. This encodes CASSPTWTSGGEPDTQYF.

This clonotype has more than one count but fewer than ten. CDR3: CASSSPGSQETQYF. CDR3 sequence (DNA): TGTGCCAGCAGTAGCCCGGGGAGCCAAGAGACCCAGTACTTC. The rearrangement links TRBV6-5 to TRBJ2-5; possible D gene TRBD2, 5 bases. The V gene's germline CDR1 is MNHEY and CDR2 SVGAGI. Trimming pared 5 bases from V and 1 base from J, leaving 11 bases between. CDR3 length: 14 residues.

This clonotype was observed a few times. The chain has TRBV4-3 and TRBJ2-7; no reliable D call. This CDR3 has 15 amino acids. Trimming took off 8 bases at V and 2 bases at J, with 19 bases between the two ends. Germline V gives CDR1 LGHNA, CDR2 YSLEER. In DNA form, the CDR3 reads TGCGCCAGCTCTTCAATGGTCTCTACCCCCTACGAGCAGTACTTC. This codes for CASSSMVSTPYEQYF.

The chain links TRBV5-1 to TRBJ1-1, with 7 bases aligning to TRBD1. This CDR3 has 13 residues. V was clipped by 4 bases and J by 6 bases; unmatched bases: 6. Germline V gives CDR1 SGHRS, CDR2 YFSETQ. CDR3 sequence reads: CASSLDRAPEAFF. CDR3 DNA: TGCGCCAGCAGCCTCGACAGGGCCCCTGAAGCTTTCTTT.

The chain links TRBV20-1 to TRBJ1-1, with D unclear. V was cut by 3 bases and J by 1 base, with 12 bases left in between. Germline V gene lookup returns CDR1 DFQATT and CDR2 SNEGSKA (reference sequence). CDR3 length: 14 amino acids. CDR3 sequence reads: CSARVSHQNTEAFF. The CDR3 coding sequence is TGCAGTGCTAGGGTATCACACCAGAACACTGAAGCTTTCTTT.

This clonotype was found a few times. V is TRBV20-1 and J is TRBJ1-4; D uncertain. This CDR3 is built from 11 residues. Trimming removed 3 bases at V and 8 bases at J, with 7 bases between. Germline CDR1 is DFQATT and CDR2 is SNEGSKA (reference sequence). In DNA, the CDR3 is TGCAGTGCTAGTCTGGGGGAAAAACTGTTTTTT. Protein: CSASLGEKLFF.

In this sample, this clonotype turned up many times. J is TRBJ2-7 and V is TRBV29-1; TRBD1 matches at 8 bases. There are 13 residues in the CDR3. Germline loops: CDR1 SQVTM, CDR2 ANQGSEA. With 7 bases clipped from V and 0 bases from J, the junction kept 5 bases outside the gene matches. CDR3 bases: TGCAGCGCCCGGACAGGGTTCTCCTACGAGCAGTACTTC. As protein: CSARTGFSYEQYF.

The chain employs TRBV5-6 and TRBJ1-2; no firm D call. The CDR3 covers 16 residues. Germline V gives CDR1 SGHDT, CDR2 YYEEEE. V lost 4 bases and J 0 bases, leaving 16 bases between the germline ends. CDR3 nucleotide sequence: TGTGCCAGCAGCCGTGGGAGTCCTATAGCTAACTATGGCTACACCTTC. This gives the protein CASSRGSPIANYGYTF.

This clonotype has more than one count but fewer than ten. This sequence joins TRBV5-1 and TRBJ2-1; TRBD1 matches at 7 bases. Germline assignment: CDR1 SGHRS and CDR2 YFSETQ. The CDR3 totals 15 residues. The V gene end was trimmed by 4 bases and the J gene end by 6 bases; junction bases not matched to a gene: 10. The CDR3 nucleotides read TGCGCCAGCAGCATTCCCCGGGACAGTGGCAATGAGCAGTTCTTC. This translates into CASSIPRDSGNEQFF.

This clonotype was seen a handful of times. One junction end disagrees with the germline gene, perhaps due to a read error. The chain employs TRBV5-1 and TRBJ2-1, with D perhaps matching TRBD2 (5 bases). The CDR3 runs to 14 residues. Germline V gene lookup returns CDR1 SGHRS and CDR2 YFSETQ. Written as DNA, the CDR3 is TGTGCCAGCAGCTTAGGGCGCGGGCGCAATGAGCAGTTCTTC. Encoded protein: CASSLGRGRNEQFF.

This clonotype occurred a few times. The chain employs TRBV10-3 and TRBJ2-5, with unresolved D. From germline, CDR1 is ENHRY and CDR2 SYGVKD. The CDR3 has 13 amino acids. Deletions cut 6 bases from V and 4 bases from J, with 12 bases between. Here the CDR3 reads CAIRGPAVETQYF. The CDR3 DNA reads TGTGCCATCAGGGGCCCAGCTGTAGAGACCCAGTACTTC.

CDR3 nucleotide sequence: TGTGCCAGCAGTTTCCTGAGGCTTAGAGAGTACCAAGAGACCCAGTACTTC. This codes for CASSFLRLREYQETQYF. This chain connects TRBV12-3 or TRBV12-4 to TRBJ2-5; D gene ambiguous. The V end lost 3 bases, the J end lost 0 bases, and 17 bases lay between the germline ends. CDR3 length: 17 residues.

The chain combines TRBV5-1 with TRBJ2-7, with D perhaps given as TRBD1 or TRBD2 (5 bases each). Germline CDR1 and CDR2: SGHRS and YFSETQ. This CDR3 region has 14 residues. The V end was cut by 7 bases, the J end by 3 bases, with 17 bases between. CDR3 nucleotides: TGCGCCAGCCTACTTAAGGGGACGGGCTACGAGCAGTACTTC. It translates to CASLLKGTGYEQYF.

The CDR3 reads CASRQGHGLAGAEYNEQFF. CDR3 in DNA: TGTGCCAGCAGACAAGGACACGGACTAGCGGGGGCCGAATACAATGAGCAGTTCTTC. This rearrangement joins TRBV7-9 to TRBJ2-1, with 13 bases identical to TRBD2. Germline V CDR1 and CDR2: SEHNR, FQNEAQ (reference sequence). The CDR3 has 19 residues. The V gene end was trimmed by 6 bases and the J gene end by 4 bases; junction bases not matched to a gene: 15.

This clonotype was detected a few times. This chain links TRBV7-9 with TRBJ2-6; D possibly matches TRBD1 or TRBD2 (5 bases each). The CDR3 has 12 amino acids. The germline V and J ends were trimmed by 5 bases and 12 bases, with 11 bases remaining between them. Germline V gene sequence: CDR1 SEHNR, CDR2 FQNEAQ (reference sequence). The CDR3 here is CASSRDDPVLTF. The DNA for the CDR3 is TGTGCCAGCAGCCGGGACGATCCCGTCCTGACTTTC.

The rearrangement uses TRBV18 and TRBJ1-2, with 7 bases matching TRBD1. Germline V CDR1 and CDR2: KGHSH, LQKENI. The CDR3 runs 13 residues. J was trimmed by 6 bases and V by 6 bases; bases with no gene match: 7. Written as DNA, the CDR3 is TGTGCCAGCTCCCTCGGGACAGCCGATGGCTACACCTTC. Its translation is CASSLGTADGYTF.

The genes are TRBV18 and TRBJ2-1; TRBD2 matches 12 bases. J was trimmed by 7 bases and V by 6 bases; bases with no gene match: 10. This CDR3 is 16 amino acids long. Looked up from germline, CDR1 is KGHSH and CDR2 is LQKENI. The CDR3: CASSRLAGGLGNEQFF. The CDR3 DNA reads TGTGCCAGCTCCCGCCTAGCGGGGGGGCTGGGAAATGAGCAGTTCTTC.